The 22 T cell receptor beta chains below come from one sample, sequenced in a study of T cell responses to AZD1222 COVID-19 vaccine (dated by TCRdb to about 2021). Preparation of the library involved the immunoSEQ multiplex PCR assay. This immuneACCESS table, as held by TCRdb, lists in-frame sequences with V and J called but not all clones. Of the missing ones, under half trace to an unresolved V gene in checked studies; the others have no known cause. The sample table shows 85,000 to 130,000 clones, and about 90% are seen once. Together, the top ten hold over 7.5% of the sample. The time point label here, explained by the study, means: baseline before first vaccination. Sample: peripheral blood, taken on day 0 of AZD1222 vaccination. The receptors were gathered from an adult in good health.

The chain couples TRBV5-8 to TRBJ1-2; no reliable D call. Trimming stripped 1 base from V and 11 bases from J, with 12 bases between. In germline, CDR1 is SGHTS, CDR2 YDEGEE. This CDR3 comprises 12 residues. The CDR3 nucleotides read TGTGCCAGCAGCTTGAACGTGGTGGGGTACACCTTC. This codes for CASSLNVVGYTF.

This chain joins TRBV5-8 and TRBJ2-7, with D unresolved. This CDR3 is built from 14 residues. Looked up from germline, CDR1 is SGHTS and CDR2 is YDEGEE. Trimming left V 2 bases short and J 1 base short, with 10 bases between. CDR3 DNA: TGTGCCAGCAGCTTTTTAGGGCTTTCCTACGAGCAGTACTTC. This sequence encodes CASSFLGLSYEQYF.

The chain joins TRBV6-4 to TRBJ1-4, with TRBD1 identical over 9 bases. This CDR3 region has 15 residues. CDR1 and CDR2 from the germline V gene are MRHNA and SNTAGT. The junction had 3 bases not matched to a gene; V was cut back by 4 bases and J by 3 bases. The CDR3: CASSVGQGPNEKLFF. The CDR3 DNA reads as TGTGCCAGCAGTGTCGGACAGGGGCCTAATGAAAAACTGTTTTTT.

V gene TRBV11-2 combines with J gene TRBJ2-5; D gene ambiguous. Looked up from germline, CDR1 is SGHAT and CDR2 is FQNNGV. The CDR3 has 14 amino acids. Trimming cost V 5 bases and J 2 bases, with 12 bases left between them. The CDR3 nucleotides read TGTGCCAGCAGCGCAAGGACGAAGCAAGAGACCCAGTACTTC. This translates into CASSARTKQETQYF.

CDR3 bases: TGTGCCACCTGCTTTACTAGCGGGACCTACGAGCAGTACTTC. Translating it yields CATCFTSGTYEQYF. The chain is built from TRBV28 and TRBJ2-7; 10 bases match TRBD2. The trim removed 10 bases at V and 2 bases at J, leaving 8 bases unmatched. Germline V lookup: CDR1 MDHEN, CDR2 SYDVKM. The CDR3 has 14 residues.

V usage is TRBV6-2 or TRBV6-3 and J usage is TRBJ1-2, with 10 nucleotides matching TRBD1. Trimming cost V 0 bases and J 6 bases; bases outside gene matches: 4. Germline CDR1 reads MNHEY; CDR2 reads SVGEGT. The CDR3 loop spans 15 amino acids. The CDR3 DNA sequence: TGTGCCAGCAGTTACTCGCGGACAGGGGGGGATGGCTACACCTTC. It is translated as CASSYSRTGGDGYTF.

The rearrangement uses TRBV30 and TRBJ1-5, with a weak D call TRBD1 (5 bases). The CDR3 sequence is 14 residues long. Deletions cut 3 bases from V and 1 base from J, with 10 bases between. Germline V gene data show CDR1 as GTSNPN and CDR2 as SVGIG (reference sequence). CDR3 region: CAWRRRGSNQPQHF. The CDR3 DNA sequence: TGTGCCTGGAGAAGGAGGGGAAGCAATCAGCCCCAGCATTTT.

The chain combines TRBV29-1 with TRBJ2-5, with TRBD1 identical over 9 bases. Germline trimming cut 6 bases from V and 6 bases from J; bases unmatched to any gene: 8. The CDR3 is 13 residues long. The germline CDR1 and CDR2 sequences are SQVTM and ANQGSEA. CDR3 bases: TGCAGCGTCACCGACAGGGGGGATAAGACCCAGTACTTC. The encoded protein is CSVTDRGDKTQYF. The variable domain in full, with the rest retrieved from reference TRBV29-1 and TRBJ2-5, is SAVISQKPSRDICQRGTSLTIQCQVDSQVTMMFWYRQQPGQSLTLIATANQGSEATYESGFVIDKFPISRPNLTFSTLTVSNMSPEDSSIYLCSVTDRGDKTQYFGPGTRLLVL.

The chain employs TRBV4-3 and TRBJ1-2, with D possibly TRBD1 on 5 matching bases. Germline CDR1 reads LGHNA; CDR2 reads YSLEER. The CDR3 has 15 residues. The germline V and J ends were trimmed by 4 bases and 5 bases, with 17 bases remaining between them. CDR3 region: CASSPSPTGAYGYTF. The CDR3 DNA follows: TGCGCCAGCAGCCCTTCACCTACCGGGGCATATGGCTACACCTTC.

V and J are TRBV19 and TRBJ1-1, with D tentatively TRBD1 (5 bases). Germline CDR1 and CDR2: LNHDA and SQIVND (reference sequence). V was shortened by 2 bases and J by 1 base, with 11 bases between the two germline ends. There are 15 residues in the CDR3. CDR3 sequence (DNA): TGTGCCAGTAGTATATTCCAGGGCTCGAACACTGAAGCTTTCTTT. As protein: CASSIFQGSNTEAFF.

This chain connects TRBV7-2 to TRBJ1-5; D unclear. Germline assignment: CDR1 SGHTA and CDR2 FQGNSA. The length of the CDR3 is 13 residues. Trimming shortened V by 1 base and J by 5 bases, and 6 bases separated the two germline ends. The CDR3 sequence is CASSLGLDQPQHF. The CDR3, as DNA: TGTGCCAGCAGCTTAGGCCTAGATCAGCCCCAGCATTTT.

This chain uses TRBV4-1 with TRBJ1-5, with TRBD1 matching over 10 bases. CDR3 length: 16 amino acids. The trim removed 1 base at V and 7 bases at J, leaving 7 bases unmatched. Looked up from germline, CDR1 is MGHRA and CDR2 is YSYEKL. The CDR3 loop reads CASSQAPGQGRQPQHF. The CDR3 region has the DNA TGCGCCAGCAGCCAAGCACCGGGACAGGGGCGACAGCCCCAGCATTTT.

V is TRBV6-5 and J is TRBJ1-1; D gene unclear. V was pared by 0 bases and J by 5 bases, with 7 bases between. The CDR3 totals 13 residues. Germline CDR1 is MNHEY and CDR2 is SVGAGI. The CDR3 DNA sequence: TGTGCCAGCAGTTACTCGCCCCTTACTGAAGCTTTCTTT. Amino acids: CASSYSPLTEAFF.

J is TRBJ2-3 and V is TRBV24-1; 13 nucleotides align to TRBD2. Germline V gene data show CDR1 as KGHDR and CDR2 as SFDVKD. The CDR3 is 15 amino acids. V lost 10 bases and J lost 6; bases outside the gene matches: 9. CDR3 in amino acids: CATGTSGILSDTQYF. The CDR3 coding sequence is TGTGCCACAGGGACTAGCGGGATCTTGAGTGATACGCAGTATTTT.

The CDR3 coding sequence is TGCGCCAGCAGCCCCCAGGGGGGAAACACCATATATTTT. It yields the protein CASSPQGGNTIYF. The J gene is TRBJ1-3, the V gene TRBV5-1, with a tentative D call TRBD1 (6 bases). CDR1 and CDR2 from the germline V gene are SGHRS and YFSETQ. V was cut by 4 bases and J by 4 bases, with 9 bases left in between. The CDR3 consists of 13 residues.

This clone is labeled as medium-sized (0.01 to 0.1%). The V and J genes are TRBV28 and TRBJ2-7, with D possibly being TRBD1 (6 bases). The CDR3 extends over 13 amino acids. CDR1 MDHEN and CDR2 SYDVKM come from the germline V gene. Trimming shortened V by 5 bases and J by 4 bases, and 12 bases separated the two germline ends. This CDR3 is CASSPDRPYEQYF. CDR3 bases: TGTGCCAGCAGTCCGGACAGACCTTACGAGCAGTACTTC.

The table lists this clone with a few counts. This sequence joins TRBV29-1 and TRBJ2-1; D not certain. Germline V gene data show CDR1 as SQVTM and CDR2 as ANQGSEA. V was cut by 4 bases and J by 12 bases, with 16 bases left in between. There are 12 residues in the CDR3. The CDR3 protein is CSVVRVTDGQFF. CDR3 nucleotides: TGCAGCGTTGTTCGGGTGACGGACGGGCAGTTCTTC.

This chain links TRBV6-6 with TRBJ2-7; the D gene is possibly TRBD2 (5 bases). V shed 2 bases and J shed 1 base, with 12 bases lying between them. From germline, CDR1 is MNHNY and CDR2 SVGAGI (reference sequence). CDR3 length: 15 amino acids. The CDR3 DNA reads TGTGCCAGCAGTTACGGGATTCGGGATTCCTACGAGCAGTACTTC. Encoded protein: CASSYGIRDSYEQYF.

This clone appeared once. V usage is TRBV10-1 and J usage is TRBJ1-1; no reliable D call. Between the trimmed V and J ends, which lost 3 bases and 4 bases, there was a span of 15 bases. There are 15 residues in the CDR3. CDR1 is WNHNN, CDR2 SYGVQD, per germline (reference sequence). Here the CDR3 reads CASSDGSWESTEAFF. CDR3 coding DNA: TGCGCCAGCAGTGATGGGAGTTGGGAATCCACTGAAGCTTTCTTT.

The chain combines TRBV5-5 with TRBJ2-1; 14 nucleotides line up with TRBD2. Germline V gene sequence: CDR1 SGHKS, CDR2 YYEKEE (reference sequence). J gave up 8 bases and V 2 bases, and 3 bases lay outside the gene matches. The CDR3 contains 15 residues. CDR3 nucleotide sequence: TGTGCCAGCAGCTTTTGGGGACTAGCGGGGGATGAGCAGTTCTTC. The encoded protein is CASSFWGLAGDEQFF.

This chain connects TRBV19 to TRBJ2-7, with 8 bases fitting TRBD1. Germline V gene lookup returns CDR1 LNHDA and CDR2 SQIVND (reference sequence). The CDR3 is made up of 15 amino acids. V gave up 1 base and J gave up 2 bases; unmatched junction bases: 4. CDR3 in DNA: TGTGCCAGTAGTATAGCGGGGACAGGACCCTACGAGCAGTACTTC. This translates into CASSIAGTGPYEQYF.

V and J are TRBV7-2 and TRBJ2-2; 7 nucleotides agree with TRBD1. Losses at the gene ends were 5 bases for V and 7 bases for J; bases not matched to a gene: 7. Germline assignment: CDR1 SGHTA and CDR2 FQGNSA. CDR3 length: 14 amino acids. The CDR3: CASSRRQGHGELFF. In nucleotides, the CDR3 is TGTGCCAGCAGCCGCAGACAGGGTCACGGGGAGCTGTTTTTT. The complete variable domain, with remaining parts taken from reference TRBV7-2 and TRBJ2-2, reads GAGVSQSPSNKVTEKGKDVELRCDPISGHTALYWYRQSLGQGLEFLIYFQGNSAPDKSGLPSDRFSAERTGGSVSTLTIQRTQQEDSAVYLCASSRRQGHGELFFGEGSRLTVL.